These T cell receptor beta chains were read from a single sample in a study of early T cells in non-severe SARS-CoV-2 infection. TCRdb re-derived calls from the 5' RACE reads in MiXCR, one entry per CDR3 protein. The profile covers just under 45,000 distinct CDR3 sequences, with 11% appearing a single time and 8.5% to 10% taken by the ten largest. Sequenced: whole blood. The receptors originated from an adult who was a healthcare worker with PCR-confirmed SARS-CoV-2 infection or an uninfected control (not recorded which). The CDR3 runs from the conserved cysteine through the conserved F or W. Fields, in order: clone size, V gene, D gene, J gene, CDR3 protein, CDR3 DNA. D genes are given only for firm matches. Rows give clone size only sometimes, using once, few, many, or a class for an expanded clone.

abundance: few; v_gene: TRBV19; d_gene: NA; j_gene: TRBJ1-2; CDR3aa: CASRPDRNYGYTF; CDR3nt: TGTGCCAGTAGACCCGACAGGAACTATGGCTACACCTTC
abundance: many; v_gene: TRBV3-1; d_gene: NA; j_gene: TRBJ2-7; CDR3aa: CASSQVGGTYEQYF; CDR3nt: TGTGCCAGCAGCCAAGTAGGGGGAACCTACGAGCAGTACTTC
abundance: NA; v_gene: TRBV9; d_gene: NA; j_gene: TRBJ1-1; CDR3aa: CASSVAGGFPAEAFF; CDR3nt: TGTGCCAGCAGCGTAGCAGGTGGGTTTCCTGCTGAAGCTTTCTTT
abundance: few; v_gene: TRBV27; d_gene: NA; j_gene: TRBJ1-6; CDR3aa: CASLGAYNSPLHF; CDR3nt: TGTGCCAGCTTAGGGGCCTATAATTCACCCCTCCACTTT
abundance: few; v_gene: TRBV11-2; d_gene: TRBD1; j_gene: TRBJ1-6; CDR3aa: CASSRGQQHGYNSPLHF; CDR3nt: TGTGCCAGCAGCCGGGGACAGCAACATGGCTATAATTCACCCCTCCACTTT
abundance: NA; v_gene: TRBV24-1; d_gene: TRBD1; j_gene: TRBJ2-6; CDR3aa: CATGQGAIAGANVLTF; CDR3nt: TGTGCCACCGGACAGGGGGCGATCGCTGGGGCCAACGTCCTGACTTTC
abundance: NA; v_gene: TRBV3-1; d_gene: NA; j_gene: TRBJ1-2; CDR3aa: CASSQGQYGYTF; CDR3nt: TGTGCCAGCAGCCAAGGACAGTATGGCTACACCTTC
abundance: few; v_gene: TRBV7-9; d_gene: NA; j_gene: TRBJ1-1; CDR3aa: CASSLSLSGDGNTEAFF; CDR3nt: TGTGCCAGCAGCTTAAGTTTGTCTGGGGACGGCAACACTGAAGCTTTCTTT
abundance: few; v_gene: TRBV3-1; d_gene: NA; j_gene: TRBJ2-5; CDR3aa: CASSQDTGPTTQYF; CDR3nt: TGTGCCAGCAGCCAAGATACGGGGCCGACGACCCAGTACTTC
abundance: NA; v_gene: TRBV29-1; d_gene: NA; j_gene: TRBJ1-5; CDR3aa: CSVDFGSNQPQHF; CDR3nt: TGCAGCGTTGATTTCGGTAGCAATCAGCCCCAGCATTTT
abundance: many; v_gene: TRBV6-1; d_gene: NA; j_gene: TRBJ1-5; CDR3aa: CASSEETGRQSHQPQHF; CDR3nt: TGTGCCAGCAGTGAAGAGACTGGGCGACAGAGCCATCAGCCCCAGCATTTT
abundance: NA; v_gene: TRBV29-1; d_gene: NA; j_gene: TRBJ2-2; CDR3aa: CSVGSTGELFF; CDR3nt: TGCAGCGTTGGCAGCACCGGGGAGCTGTTTTTT
abundance: many; v_gene: TRBV7-2; d_gene: NA; j_gene: TRBJ2-2; CDR3aa: CASSLAPGPYANTGELFF; CDR3nt: TGTGCCAGCAGCTTAGCCCCGGGCCCCTACGCGAACACCGGGGAGCTGTTTTTT
abundance: NA; v_gene: TRBV12-3/TRBV12-4; d_gene: NA; j_gene: TRBJ2-6; CDR3aa: CASRAFTSGANVLTF; CDR3nt: TGTGCCAGCAGAGCCTTTACATCTGGGGCCAACGTCCTGACTTTC
abundance: NA; v_gene: TRBV29-1; d_gene: TRBD2; j_gene: TRBJ2-7; CDR3aa: CSVEGLARNEQYF; CDR3nt: TGCAGCGTTGAGGGACTAGCAAGGAACGAGCAGTACTTC
abundance: few; v_gene: TRBV7-2; d_gene: NA; j_gene: TRBJ2-7; CDR3aa: CASSPYGFEQYF; CDR3nt: TGTGCCAGCAGCCCGTACGGGTTCGAGCAGTACTTC
abundance: NA; v_gene: TRBV7-3; d_gene: NA; j_gene: TRBJ2-3; CDR3aa: CASSLFGDTQYF; CDR3nt: TGTGCCAGCAGCTTATTTGGGGATACGCAGTATTTT
abundance: many; v_gene: TRBV12-3/TRBV12-4; d_gene: TRBD1; j_gene: TRBJ1-2; CDR3aa: CASSRDRAINYGYTF; CDR3nt: TGTGCCAGCAGTCGAGACAGGGCTATTAACTATGGCTACACCTTC
abundance: NA; v_gene: TRBV6-5; d_gene: NA; j_gene: TRBJ1-2; CDR3aa: CASSLYRDGDYGYTF; CDR3nt: TGTGCCAGCAGTCTCTACAGGGACGGAGACTATGGCTACACCTTC
abundance: many; v_gene: TRBV10-1; d_gene: NA; j_gene: TRBJ2-3; CDR3aa: CASRGEITDTQYF; CDR3nt: TGCGCCAGCAGGGGGGAAATCACAGATACGCAGTATTTT
abundance: few; v_gene: TRBV7-2; d_gene: TRBD1; j_gene: TRBJ1-6; CDR3aa: CASRPGQHNSPLHF; CDR3nt: TGTGCCAGCAGACCGGGACAGCATAATTCACCCCTCCACTTT
abundance: few; v_gene: TRBV24-1; d_gene: NA; j_gene: TRBJ2-1; CDR3aa: CATGSENNEQFF; CDR3nt: TGTGCCACAGGGAGTGAGAACAATGAGCAGTTCTTC
abundance: NA; v_gene: TRBV5-4; d_gene: NA; j_gene: TRBJ2-5; CDR3aa: CASSLRGLGEGETQYF; CDR3nt: TGTGCCAGCAGCTTGAGGGGATTAGGGGAAGGAGAGACCCAGTACTTC
abundance: few; v_gene: TRBV7-2; d_gene: NA; j_gene: TRBJ2-1; CDR3aa: CASSLDRPSSYNEQFF; CDR3nt: TGTGCCAGCAGCTTAGACAGGCCTAGCTCCTACAATGAGCAGTTCTTC
abundance: few; v_gene: TRBV5-1; d_gene: NA; j_gene: TRBJ2-7; CDR3aa: CASSLASTGLTYEQYF; CDR3nt: TGCGCCAGCAGCTTGGCCTCCACAGGACTGACCTACGAGCAGTACTTC
abundance: NA; v_gene: TRBV24-1; d_gene: TRBD2; j_gene: TRBJ2-1; CDR3aa: CATRGEGPGNEQFF; CDR3nt: TGTGCCACCCGTGGGGAGGGTCCTGGCAATGAGCAGTTCTTC
abundance: few; v_gene: TRBV10-1; d_gene: NA; j_gene: TRBJ1-6; CDR3aa: CASSGTRSNSPLHF; CDR3nt: TGCGCCAGCAGTGGGACCCGAAGTAATTCACCCCTCCACTTT
abundance: NA; v_gene: TRBV12-3/TRBV12-4; d_gene: NA; j_gene: TRBJ2-7; CDR3aa: CASSFHYEQYF; CDR3nt: TGTGCCAGCTCGTTCCACTACGAGCAGTACTTC
abundance: NA; v_gene: TRBV2; d_gene: TRBD2; j_gene: TRBJ2-5; CDR3aa: CASSDMAGGQETQYF; CDR3nt: TGTGCCAGCAGTGACATGGCGGGGGGCCAAGAGACCCAGTACTTC
abundance: NA; v_gene: TRBV20-1; d_gene: TRBD2; j_gene: TRBJ2-5; CDR3aa: CSASRSGGLRETQYF; CDR3nt: TGCAGTGCTAGTAGATCGGGGGGACTAAGGGAGACCCAGTACTTC
abundance: NA; v_gene: TRBV11-2; d_gene: TRBD2; j_gene: TRBJ2-1; CDR3aa: CASMSGGTNEQFF; CDR3nt: TGTGCCAGCATGAGCGGGGGGACCAATGAGCAGTTCTTC
abundance: few; v_gene: TRBV7-3; d_gene: NA; j_gene: TRBJ2-1; CDR3aa: CASSATRTTSSYNEQFF; CDR3nt: TGTGCCAGCAGCGCCACCCGTACGACTAGCTCCTACAATGAGCAGTTCTTC
abundance: few; v_gene: TRBV12-5; d_gene: TRBD2; j_gene: TRBJ2-1; CDR3aa: CARGGTYNEQFF; CDR3nt: TGTGCTCGGGGGGGTACCTACAATGAGCAGTTCTTC
abundance: NA; v_gene: TRBV7-9; d_gene: NA; j_gene: TRBJ1-1; CDR3aa: CASSHWEVNTEAFF; CDR3nt: TGTGCCAGCAGCCACTGGGAAGTAAACACTGAAGCTTTCTTT